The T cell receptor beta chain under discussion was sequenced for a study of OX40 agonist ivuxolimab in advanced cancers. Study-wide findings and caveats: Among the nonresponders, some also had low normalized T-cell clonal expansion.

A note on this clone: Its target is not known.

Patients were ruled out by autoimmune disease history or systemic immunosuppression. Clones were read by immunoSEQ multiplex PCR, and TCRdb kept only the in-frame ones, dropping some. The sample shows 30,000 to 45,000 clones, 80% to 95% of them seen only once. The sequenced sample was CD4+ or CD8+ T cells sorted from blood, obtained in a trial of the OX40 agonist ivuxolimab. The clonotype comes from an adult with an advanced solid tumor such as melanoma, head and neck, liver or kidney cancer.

The CDR3 sequence is CASSQGSGSGYEQYF. CDR3 DNA sequence: TGTGCCAGCAGTCAAGGAAGCGGGAGCGGTTACGAGCAGTACTTC. The chain couples TRBV6-4 to TRBJ2-7; 8 bases match TRBD2. Unmatched junction bases numbered 10, after V lost 5 bases and J lost 4 bases. This CDR3 spans 15 amino acids. CDR1 MRHNA and CDR2 SNTAGT come from the germline V gene.